This T cell receptor (beta chain) was found in a study of T cells in localized non-small cell lung cancer (TCRdb year 2020). Turning to the overall study: The study analyzed T cell repertoires of hundreds of early-stage NSCLC patients, comparing tumors and uninvolved tumor-adjacent lungs. The cohort comprised approximately 240 treatment-naïve NSCLC patients with resected, localized lung tumors. NSCLC patients had a mean age of around 70 years, and around 130 were male and over 85 female. Beyond this particular receptor, the publication reports: Longer overall survival was associated with higher blood T cell density, whereas shorter survival was associated with higher adjacent-lung clonality. Since the design was exploratory, TCR variables were selected using unadjusted p-values with no false-discovery rate correction. A median of approximately 55 of the top 100 tumor clones were detected in paired uninvolved adjacent lung, and some 29 of these tumor clones were also found among the top 100 clones of the paired uninvolved adjacent lung. Uninvolved tumor-adjacent lung showed the highest T cell clonality, higher than tumor, which suggests more focused antigenic responses in the uninvolved tumor-adjacent lung. Multi-region tumor sequencing was not performed, so intratumor heterogeneity could not be excluded.

At diagnosis, peripheral blood, uninvolved tumor-adjacent lung and tumor were collected and stored as a combination of fresh-frozen and FFPE material. For TCR repertoire profiling, blood samples were analyzed in the form of peripheral blood mononuclear cells. Comment on this clone: Its antigen is currently not known. No base-level quality is on record; no much larger clone is a single base apart.

Inclusive of the bounding cysteine and phenylalanine, the CDR3 is 15 residues long. Just the 45-base CDR3 DNA is kept, in frame starting at base 1. As encoded in the germline V gene, CDR1 is MGHRA while CDR2 is YSYEKL. The V and J ends are trimmed by 0 bases and 4 bases, leaving 13 bases between them. TCR beta CDR3 regions were sequenced from DNA using the immunoSEQ Assay. Processing in the source paper ran as follows. To compute T cell density, TCR beta template counts were normalized to usable DNA, which was estimated by amplifying housekeeping genes. Richness was estimated with the preseqR package, extrapolating to 400,000 templates for PBMC samples and 120,000 templates for tissue samples. Clonality was defined as one minus Pielou's evenness. Tissue-enriched TCRs were identified by differential abundance testing using productive amino-acid clonotypes, minimum total count 5 and alpha 0.1. Repertoire overlap between compartments was quantified with the Jaccard Index and Morisita Overlap Index. GLIPH grouped TCR beta CDR3s together with public tetramer-defined viral CDR3s, and a viral motif had to include at least three viral sequences and show V-gene enrichment. As stored in TCRdb, this immuneACCESS dataset retains in-frame rearrangements with V and J assigned. A fraction of the clones does not appear; measured against another copy, unresolved V genes explain less than half of the discrepancy, and the remainder lacks a known reason. For V, J and clone size, that table is used; D and trimming come from the DNA. This sample comprises tens of thousands of clones, approximately 90% of them detected only once. The ten top clones hold 13% of the sample.

The starting material was peripheral blood, obtained before any cancer treatment. Rearrangement joined TRBV4-1 to TRBJ2-7; the best D guess is TRBD2, with 6 bases matching. The receptor was derived from a female donor older than 55 with stage III squamous cell lung carcinoma. At the DNA level, the sequence is TGCGCCAGCAGCCAAGATACGGCAGGGAGGTACGAGCAGTACTTC. Translated, this gives CASSQDTAGRYEQYF.